Below, one T cell receptor beta chain is given with its context. Its matching antigen is unknown. This record comes from a study of cytomegalovirus exposure and HLA in healthy donors. Both 60 Vbeta primers and 13 Jbeta primers went into the PCR. Data came from immunoSEQ multiplex PCR; TCRdb stores just in-frame clones and leaves some out. The sample has some 170,000 clones, nearly 80% seen once. Study-wide results and limits: A later examination showed that TCR association rates differed by HLA locus, with DRB1 most and HLA-C fewest. Analysis was carried out at a later point, and it linked a missense DCLRE1C variant to TCR beta V- and J-gene trimming. Among TCR beta chains, those listed as cytomegalovirus-associated numbered over 150. The CMV antigen specificity of a few CMV-associated chains was confirmed through in vitro analysis.

Germline loops: CDR1 SGHRS, CDR2 YFSETQ. This CDR3 is 14 amino acids long. Between the trimmed V and J ends, which lost 4 bases and 2 bases, there was a span of 12 bases. The rearrangement uses TRBV5-1 and TRBJ2-5, with D maybe TRBD1 (6 bases). The TCR sequence derives from a man aged 35-49 years in good health and CMV-seropositive. Material: PBMCs. The CDR3, as DNA: TGCGCCAGCAGCACACAGGGTTTACAAGAGACCCAGTACTTC. Encoded protein: CASSTQGLQETQYF.